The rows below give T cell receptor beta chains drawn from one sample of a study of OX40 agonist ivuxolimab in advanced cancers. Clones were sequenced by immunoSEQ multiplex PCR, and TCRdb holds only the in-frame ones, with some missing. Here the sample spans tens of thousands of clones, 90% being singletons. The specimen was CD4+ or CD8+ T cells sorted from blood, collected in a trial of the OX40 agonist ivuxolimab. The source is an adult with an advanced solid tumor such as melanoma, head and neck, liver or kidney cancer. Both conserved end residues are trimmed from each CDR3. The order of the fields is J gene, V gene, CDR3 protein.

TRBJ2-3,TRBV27,ASSSGLAGGRTDTQY
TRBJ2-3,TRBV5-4,ASSGISASTDTQY
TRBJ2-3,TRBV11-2,ASSLFGDTQY
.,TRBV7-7,ASSPAQSSYEQY
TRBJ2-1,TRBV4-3,ASSQWASGQGLYEQF
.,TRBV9,ASSVELAGPYEQY
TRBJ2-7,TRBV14,ASSQDLIGDIAGDYEQY
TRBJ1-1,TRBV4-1,ASSQGSLGNTEAF
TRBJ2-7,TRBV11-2,ASSELAWGSSNEQY
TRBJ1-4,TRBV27,ASSLAGEKLF
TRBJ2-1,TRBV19,ASSIRGTGGYNEQF
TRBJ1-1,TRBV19,ASSSTGYMTEAF
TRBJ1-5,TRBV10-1,ASSERTDQPQH
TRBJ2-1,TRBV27,ASSLREPSYNEQF
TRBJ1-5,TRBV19,ASRGQHYSNQPQH
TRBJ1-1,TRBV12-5,ASGTGAGTEAF
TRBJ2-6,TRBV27,ASSLSLSSGANVLT
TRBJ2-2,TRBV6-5,ASSYWTGLNTGELF
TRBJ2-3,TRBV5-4,ASSLEPGGSADTQY
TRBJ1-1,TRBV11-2,ASSFGTGGGWTEAF
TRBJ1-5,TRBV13,ASSLEGGQNSNQPQH
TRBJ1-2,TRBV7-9,ASSAGQGLYGYT
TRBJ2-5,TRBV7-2,ASSTGAIQETQY
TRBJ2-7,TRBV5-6,ASSLAGQGYEQY
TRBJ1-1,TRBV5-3,ASSWELVGTEAF
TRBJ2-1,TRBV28,ASSSGLALSSYNEQF
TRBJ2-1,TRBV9,ASSVDLGRNEQF
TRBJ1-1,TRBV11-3,ASSLRTGSYTEAF
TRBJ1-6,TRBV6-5,ASSYTQGSYNSPLH
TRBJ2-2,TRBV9,ASSLGQATGELF
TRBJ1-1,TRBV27,ASSLRGGNTEAF
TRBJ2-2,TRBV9,ASSQGLAGLFGELF
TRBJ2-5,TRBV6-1,ASSEGAGGLVGETQY
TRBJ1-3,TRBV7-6,ASSLETVNTIY
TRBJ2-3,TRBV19,ASSIDTAGFSTDTQY
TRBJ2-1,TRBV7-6,ASSLADGGGINEQF
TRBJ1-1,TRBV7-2,ASSLAPGRAF
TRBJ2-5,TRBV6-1,ASSDLARSRQETQY
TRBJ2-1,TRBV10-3,AISDRVSGESSYNEQF
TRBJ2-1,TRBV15,ATRDGDGDEQF
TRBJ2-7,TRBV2,ASSLKTGDGYEQY
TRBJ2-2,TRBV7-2,ASSLTPSGRAGELF
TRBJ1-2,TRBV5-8,ASSTDPAAGYT
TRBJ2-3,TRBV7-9,ASSLLQGVTDTQY
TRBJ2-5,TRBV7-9,ASSFGGTRETQY
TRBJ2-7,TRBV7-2,ASSLVYEQY
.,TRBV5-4,ASSLAGLAGGFMYEQY
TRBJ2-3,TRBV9,ASSVLGGTRTDTQY
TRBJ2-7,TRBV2,ASRSDREIEQY
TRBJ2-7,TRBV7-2,ASSFGLAGATYEQY
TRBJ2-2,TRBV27,ASAGQAGELF
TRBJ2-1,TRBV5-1,ASSLEDRGNEQF